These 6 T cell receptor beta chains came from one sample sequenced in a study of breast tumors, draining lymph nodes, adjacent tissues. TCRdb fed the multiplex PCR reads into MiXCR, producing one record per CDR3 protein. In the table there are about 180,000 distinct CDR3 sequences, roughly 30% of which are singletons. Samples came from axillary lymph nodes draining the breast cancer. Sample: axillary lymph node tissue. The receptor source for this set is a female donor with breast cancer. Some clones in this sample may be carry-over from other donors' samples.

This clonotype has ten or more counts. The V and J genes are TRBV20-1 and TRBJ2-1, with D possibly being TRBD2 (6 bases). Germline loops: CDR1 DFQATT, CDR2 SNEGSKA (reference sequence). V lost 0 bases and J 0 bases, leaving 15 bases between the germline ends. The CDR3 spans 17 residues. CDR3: CSARDRGSDSSYNEQFF. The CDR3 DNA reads TGCAGTGCTAGAGACCGGGGGAGTGACAGCTCCTACAATGAGCAGTTCTTC.

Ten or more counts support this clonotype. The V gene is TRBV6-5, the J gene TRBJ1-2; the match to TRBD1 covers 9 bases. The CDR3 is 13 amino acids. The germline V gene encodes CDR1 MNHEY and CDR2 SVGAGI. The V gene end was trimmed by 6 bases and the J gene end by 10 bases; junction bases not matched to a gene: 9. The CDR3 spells CASRKNRDRDYTF. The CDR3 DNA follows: TGTGCCAGCAGGAAAAATCGGGACAGGGACTACACCTTC.

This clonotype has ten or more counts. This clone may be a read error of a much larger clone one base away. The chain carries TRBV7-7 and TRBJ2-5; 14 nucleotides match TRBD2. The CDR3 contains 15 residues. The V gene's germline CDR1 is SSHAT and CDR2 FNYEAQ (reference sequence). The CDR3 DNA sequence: TGTGCTAGCAGCCCCGGACTAGCGGGGGGAGAGACCCAGCACTTC. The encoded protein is CASSPGLAGGETQHF.

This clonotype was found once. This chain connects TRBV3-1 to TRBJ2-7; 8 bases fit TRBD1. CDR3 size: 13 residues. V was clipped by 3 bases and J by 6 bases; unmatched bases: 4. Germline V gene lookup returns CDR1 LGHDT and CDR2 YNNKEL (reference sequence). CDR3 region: CASSHSGTGEQYF. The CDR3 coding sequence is TGTGCCAGCAGCCATTCCGGGACAGGCGAGCAGTACTTC.

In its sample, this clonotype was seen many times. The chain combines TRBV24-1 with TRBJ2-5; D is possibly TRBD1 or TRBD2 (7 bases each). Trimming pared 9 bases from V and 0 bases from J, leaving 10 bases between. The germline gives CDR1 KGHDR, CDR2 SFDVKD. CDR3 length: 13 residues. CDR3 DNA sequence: TGTGCCACCCAGGGGGGGGACCAAGAGACCCAGTACTTC. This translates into CATQGGDQETQYF.

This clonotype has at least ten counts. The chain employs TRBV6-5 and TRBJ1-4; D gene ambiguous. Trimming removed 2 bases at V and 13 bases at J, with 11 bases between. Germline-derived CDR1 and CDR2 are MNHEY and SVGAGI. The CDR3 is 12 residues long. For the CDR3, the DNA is TGTGCCAGCAGTTACCCGGGAGGAGGACTGTTTTTT. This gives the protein CASSYPGGGLFF.